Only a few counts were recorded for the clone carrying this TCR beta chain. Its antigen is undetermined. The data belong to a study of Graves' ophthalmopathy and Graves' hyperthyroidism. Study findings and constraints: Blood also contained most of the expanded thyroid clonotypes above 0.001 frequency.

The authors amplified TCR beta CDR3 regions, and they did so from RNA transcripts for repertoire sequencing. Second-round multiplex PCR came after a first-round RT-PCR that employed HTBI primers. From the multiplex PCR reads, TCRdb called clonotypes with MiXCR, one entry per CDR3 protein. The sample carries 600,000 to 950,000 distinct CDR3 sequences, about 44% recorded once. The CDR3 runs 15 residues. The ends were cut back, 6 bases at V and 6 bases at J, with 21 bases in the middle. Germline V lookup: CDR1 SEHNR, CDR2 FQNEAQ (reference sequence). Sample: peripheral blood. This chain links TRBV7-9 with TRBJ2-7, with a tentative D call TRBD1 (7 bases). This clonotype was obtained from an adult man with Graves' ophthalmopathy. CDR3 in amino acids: CASRGGQSGAGEQYF. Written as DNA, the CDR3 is TGTGCCAGCAGGGGGGGACAGTCCGGCGCGGGCGAGCAGTACTTC. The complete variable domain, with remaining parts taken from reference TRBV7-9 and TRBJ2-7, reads DTGVSQNPRHKITKRGQNVTFRCDPISEHNRLYWYRQTLGQGPEFLTYFQNEAQLEKSRLLSDRFSAERPKGSFSTLEIQRTEQGDSAMYLCASRGGQSGAGEQYFGPGTRLTVT.